The T cell receptor (beta chain) described here comes from a study of CD8 T cells in ankylosing spondylitis. General study results and limits: Blood of patients with ankylosing spondylitis appeared to be characterized by a TCR beta motif of several highly homologous variants. The authors reported significant enrichment of disease-linked clones in matched ankylosing spondylitis synovial fluid.

From germline, CDR1 is MRHNA and CDR2 SNTAGT. The CDR3 loop spans 15 amino acids. Losses at the gene ends were 6 bases for V and 4 bases for J; bases not matched to a gene: 9. This clonotype was observed a few times. As yet, its antigen is unknown. TCRdb reanalysed the 5' RACE reads using MiXCR and keeps one entry per CDR3 protein. The sample lists 30,000 to 45,000 distinct CDR3 sequences, 10% to 13% occurring once. The sequence was obtained from a male donor with ankylosing spondylitis or in good health (not recorded which). Material: blood, either unsorted or a sorted T cell fraction (not recorded which). The V and J genes are TRBV6-4 and TRBJ2-3; TRBD1 matches 8 bases. This CDR3 reads CASRPGQGAADTQYF. DNA of the CDR3: TGTGCCAGCAGACCCGGACAGGGAGCGGCAGATACGCAGTATTTT.